This is a list of T cell receptor beta chains from one sample in a study of Ad26.COV2.S vaccination and SARS-CoV-2 variants. TCRdb keeps only in-frame clones here, not all; method: immunoSEQ multiplex PCR. The sample carries hundreds of thousands of clones, roughly nine tenths recorded once. The material sequenced was peripheral blood, taken after recovery from COVID-19. The receptors derive from a human donor who had recovered from COVID-19. CDR3s include the opening cysteine and the closing phenylalanine or tryptophan. D genes are given only for firm matches. Where a row states a size, it is once, few, many or the class of an expanded clone; other rows omit it.

j_call | v_call | clone_size | d_call | cdr3_aa | cdr3_nt
TRBJ2-4 | TRBV6-5 | NA | TRBD1 | CAVRRGQENIQYF | TGTGCCGTACGTCGTGGACAGGAAAACATTCAGTACTTC
TRBJ2-5 | TRBV20-1 | NA | NA | CSASRIETQYF | TGCAGTGCTAGCCGTATAGAGACCCAGTACTTC
TRBJ1-4 | TRBV4-3 | NA | NA | CASSQAGPASEKLFF | TGCGCCAGCAGCCAAGCCGGCCCCGCTAGTGAAAAACTGTTTTTT
TRBJ2-7 | TRBV4-1 | NA | TRBD2 | CASSQEFSGALSYEQYF | TGCGCCAGCAGCCAAGAATTTAGCGGGGCGCTATCCTACGAGCAGTACTTC
TRBJ1-1 | TRBV7-2 | NA | NA | CASSLSFPPEAFF | TGTGCCAGCAGCTTATCGTTTCCTCCAGAAGCTTTCTTT
TRBJ1-1 | TRBV5-1 | once | NA | CASSLAGGMNTEAFF | TGCGCCAGCAGCTTGGCTGGGGGGATGAACACTGAAGCTTTCTTT
TRBJ1-2 | TRBV9 | NA | TRBD1 | CASSGSTGGGGYTF | TGTGCCAGCAGCGGATCGACAGGGGGAGGGGGCTACACCTTC
TRBJ2-2 | TRBV9 | NA | NA | CASSVTGQNTGELFF | TGTGCCAGCAGCGTTACGGGACAGAACACCGGGGAGCTGTTTTTT
TRBJ2-7 | TRBV18 | NA | TRBD2 | CASSPRHGGDEQYF | TGTGCCAGCTCACCGCGACATGGGGGGGACGAGCAGTACTTC
TRBJ1-1 | TRBV27 | NA | NA | CASSYGGGVTEAFF | TGTGCCAGCAGTTATGGAGGGGGAGTCACTGAAGCTTTCTTT
TRBJ2-6 | TRBV18 | NA | TRBD1 | CASSQRPGQDDSGANVLTF | TGTGCCAGCTCTCAAAGGCCGGGACAGGATGATTCTGGGGCCAACGTCCTGACTTTC
TRBJ1-4 | TRBV19 | NA | TRBD1 | CASSPTGTANEKLFF | TGTGCCAGTAGTCCAACAGGGACAGCTAATGAAAAACTGTTTTTT
TRBJ2-7 | TRBV6-6 | NA | NA | CASGTAGRSYEQYF | TGTGCCAGCGGGACGGCAGGCCGTTCCTACGAGCAGTACTTC
TRBJ2-5 | TRBV7-2 | NA | NA | CASSYAPIETQYF | TGTGCCAGCAGCTATGCACCTATAGAGACCCAGTACTTC
TRBJ1-2 | TRBV5-4 | NA | TRBD1 | CASSGVGQRGGYTF | TGTGCCAGCAGCGGGGTGGGACAGAGGGGCGGCTACACCTTC
TRBJ2-7 | TRBV3-1/TRBV3-2 | once | TRBD1 | CASSQQTGVLDEQYF | TGTGCCAGCAGCCAACAAACAGGGGTTCTCGACGAGCAGTACTTC
TRBJ2-3 | TRBV6-2/TRBV6-3 | NA | NA | CASSYGRVGEDTQYF | TGTGCCAGCAGTTACGGCCGGGTGGGGGAAGATACGCAGTATTTT
TRBJ1-6 | TRBV25-1 | few | TRBD1 | CASSEQGAQSPLHF | TGTGCCAGCAGTGAACAGGGGGCACAATCACCCCTCCACTTT
TRBJ2-3 | TRBV3-1/TRBV3-2 | NA | NA | CASSQGEKGTQYF | TGTGCCAGCAGCCAAGGTGAAAAAGGTACGCAGTATTTT
TRBJ2-7 | TRBV9 | NA | NA | CASSVGGQKSSYEQYF | TGTGCCAGCAGCGTAGGGGGGCAGAAGAGCTCCTACGAGCAGTACTTC
TRBJ2-1 | TRBV9 | NA | TRBD2 | CASSVGLAQDNEQFF | TGTGCCAGCAGCGTCGGACTAGCCCAGGACAATGAGCAGTTCTTC
TRBJ2-7 | TRBV15 | once | TRBD1 | CATSRAGTGNGEQYF | TGTGCCACCAGCAGAGCGGGGACAGGGAACGGCGAGCAGTACTTC
TRBJ2-2 | TRBV6-5 | NA | NA | CASRIQGTNTGELFF | TGTGCCAGCAGGATACAGGGAACGAACACCGGGGAGCTGTTTTTT
TRBJ1-2 | TRBV19 | once | NA | CASRAIYGYTF | TGTGCCAGTAGAGCCATCTATGGCTACACCTTC
TRBJ1-3 | TRBV7-8 | few | NA | CASSLGRGNTIYF | TGTGCCAGCAGCTTAGGACGGGGAAACACCATATATTTT
TRBJ1-1 | TRBV12-3/TRBV12-4 | NA | TRBD1 | CASRTGVAFF | TGTGCCAGCAGGACAGGGGTAGCTTTCTTT
TRBJ2-5 | TRBV3-1/TRBV3-2 | NA | NA | CASSQVLETQYF | TGTGCCAGCAGCCAAGTTCTAGAGACCCAGTACTTC
TRBJ1-2 | TRBV2 | once | TRBD1 | CASSPTAVQGGYGYTF | TGTGCCAGCAGTCCTACGGCCGTCCAGGGGGGTTATGGCTACACCTTC
TRBJ2-1 | TRBV3-1/TRBV3-2 | NA | NA | CASSQEVAGRNEQFF | TGTGCCAGCAGCCAAGAAGTGGCAGGGCGGAATGAGCAGTTCTTC
TRBJ1-1 | TRBV13 | NA | NA | CASSRRERFYMNTEAFF | TGTGCCAGCAGCCGGCGGGAGCGTTTTTACATGAACACTGAAGCTTTCTTT
TRBJ2-5 | TRBV5-8 | NA | NA | CASSLVQTQYF | TGTGCCAGCAGCTTGGTCCAGACCCAGTACTTC
TRBJ2-2 | TRBV6-2/TRBV6-3 | NA | NA | CASSYSNLGRGNTGELFF | TGTGCCAGCAGTTACTCGAACTTGGGCCGGGGAAACACCGGGGAGCTGTTTTTT
TRBJ1-6 | TRBV4-1 | NA | NA | CASSQGPGENSPLHF | TGCGCCAGCAGCCAGGGGCCAGGGGAAAATTCACCCCTCCACTTT
TRBJ2-7 | TRBV20-1 | once | NA | CSASAGSTYEQYF | TGCAGTGCTAGTGCAGGGTCGACCTACGAGCAGTACTTC
TRBJ1-2 | TRBV2 | NA | NA | CASSGVSHNYGYTF | TGTGCCAGCAGCGGGGTTTCTCACAACTATGGCTACACCTTC
TRBJ2-7 | TRBV5-5 | NA | NA | CASSSSSYEQYF | TGTGCCAGCAGCTCGAGCTCCTACGAGCAGTACTTC
TRBJ2-1 | TRBV5-6 | once | TRBD2 | CASSLETSGGAVSDEQFF | TGTGCCAGCAGCTTGGAGACTAGCGGGGGGGCCGTTTCGGATGAGCAGTTCTTC
TRBJ2-7 | TRBV27 | NA | NA | CASSLFLGAPYEQYF | TGTGCCAGCAGTTTATTCTTGGGGGCTCCCTACGAGCAGTACTTC
TRBJ1-1 | TRBV18 | once | NA | CASSVNRGSEAFF | TGTGCCAGCTCGGTCAATCGGGGGTCTGAAGCTTTCTTT
TRBJ2-3 | TRBV9 | NA | NA | CASSVAGARTDTQYF | TGTGCCAGCAGCGTCGCAGGGGCTAGGACAGATACGCAGTATTTT
TRBJ2-1 | TRBV2 | NA | NA | CASSERGSRGNEQFF | TGTGCCAGCAGTGAGAGGGGGTCCAGGGGTAATGAGCAGTTCTTC
TRBJ2-5 | TRBV7-2 | NA | TRBD2 | CASSPTSPRQETQYF | TGTGCCAGCAGCCCGACTAGCCCCCGACAAGAGACCCAGTACTTC
TRBJ1-1 | TRBV10-1 | NA | NA | CASSARQIWQMNTEAFF | TGCGCCAGCAGCGCTAGACAGATTTGGCAGATGAACACTGAAGCTTTCTTT
TRBJ2-7 | TRBV6-2/TRBV6-3 | NA | NA | CASSYLRRGPPHEQYF | TGTGCCAGCAGTTATTTACGGCGGGGCCCGCCGCACGAGCAGTACTTC
TRBJ1-6 | TRBV11-2 | NA | NA | CASSHLNNSPLHF | TGTGCCAGCAGCCACCTTAATAATTCACCCCTCCACTTT
TRBJ1-5 | TRBV27 | once | NA | CASSFTRLSNQPQHF | TGTGCCAGCAGTTTTACCCGTTTAAGCAATCAGCCCCAGCATTTT
TRBJ2-7 | TRBV10-3 | NA | TRBD2 | CAISGGEGTEQYF | TGTGCCATCAGCGGGGGGGAGGGGACCGAGCAGTACTTC
TRBJ1-2 | TRBV18 | NA | TRBD1 | CASSPGTAGGDGYTF | TGTGCCAGCTCACCCGGGACAGCGGGGGGGGATGGCTACACCTTC